The 20 T cell receptor beta chains in this list originate from one sample, sequenced in a study of cytomegalovirus exposure and HLA in healthy donors. With 60 Vbeta and 13 Jbeta primers, the PCR was carried out. Data came from immunoSEQ multiplex PCR; TCRdb stores just in-frame clones and leaves some out. The data contain under 200,000 clones, around 83% of them singletons. Specimen: PBMCs. These receptors were obtained from a man in his forties in good health and CMV-seropositive.

V gene TRBV6-1 combines with J gene TRBJ2-1, with TRBD1 matching over 10 bases. Germline V lookup: CDR1 MNHNS, CDR2 SASEGT. This CDR3 is built from 15 residues. Losses at the gene ends were 4 bases for V and 7 bases for J; bases not matched to a gene: 7. CDR3 nucleotide sequence: TGTGCCAGCAGTGCACGGACAGGGGGGGGAAATGAGCAGTTCTTC. Residues: CASSARTGGGNEQFF.

This clone appeared a single time. This chain connects TRBV23-1 to TRBJ1-1; D is unclear. TRBV23-1 is an ORF, and what it does is uncertain. V shed 2 bases and J shed 3 bases, with 19 bases lying between them. This CDR3 is built from 17 residues. CDR3 residues: CASSQPPLAGRDTEAFF. In DNA, the CDR3 is TGCGCCAGCAGTCAACCCCCTTTGGCCGGGCGGGACACTGAAGCTTTCTTT.

This rearrangement joins TRBV6-6 to TRBJ1-1, with D perhaps TRBD1 (6 bases). Germline values: CDR1 MNHNY, CDR2 SVGAGI (reference sequence). This CDR3 has 14 amino acids. The ends were cut back, 8 bases at V and 0 bases at J, with 13 bases in the middle. The CDR3 region is CASGEQGLNTEAFF. The CDR3 coding sequence is TGTGCCAGCGGGGAACAGGGCCTGAACACTGAAGCTTTCTTT.

The chain couples TRBV5-4 to TRBJ2-1, with 11 bases identical to TRBD2. Germline values: CDR1 SGHNT, CDR2 YYREEE (reference sequence). This CDR3 comprises 16 residues. V lost 3 bases and J lost 3; bases outside the gene matches: 5. The DNA for the CDR3 is TGTGCCAGCAGCTCCGGACTAGCGGGCGGCTACAATGAGCAGTTCTTC. Protein: CASSSGLAGGYNEQFF.

A few counts support this clone. The chain uses TRBV18 and TRBJ1-4, with D possibly being TRBD1 (6 bases). Germline CDR1 is KGHSH and CDR2 is LQKENI. The CDR3 loop spans 16 amino acids. V was trimmed by 3 bases and J by 8 bases, leaving 19 bases between them. The CDR3 here is CASSPSRGQTEEKLFF. The CDR3, as DNA: TGTGCCAGCTCACCGAGTAGAGGACAGACGGAGGAAAAACTGTTTTTT.

The chain uses TRBV7-3 and TRBJ2-5, with 7 bases that match TRBD2. The CDR3 length is 13 residues. CDR1 and CDR2 (germline): SGHTA, FQGTGA. Trimming cost V 6 bases and J 5 bases; bases outside gene matches: 6. The CDR3, as DNA: TGTGCCAGCAGTCTCAGGGAGGGGGAGACCCAGTACTTC. It codes for CASSLREGETQYF.

The V and J genes are TRBV27 and TRBJ2-7; D is possibly TRBD1 (5 bases). This CDR3 has 14 residues. The ends were cut back, 5 bases at V and 1 base at J, with 12 bases in the middle. Germline V CDR1 and CDR2: MNHEY, SMNVEV (reference sequence). Written as DNA, the CDR3 is TGTGCCAGCAGTCGAGCACAGGCATCCTACGAGCAGTACTTC. This gives the protein CASSRAQASYEQYF.

This clone appeared once. This chain links TRBV19 with TRBJ2-3; TRBD2 matches 8 bases. J was trimmed by 0 bases and V by 7 bases; bases with no gene match: 12. Germline CDR1 reads LNHDA; CDR2 reads SQIVND (reference sequence). CDR3 length equals 17 residues. In DNA, the CDR3 is TGTGCCAGTAAGGATTTAGCGGGGTTTTCTAGCACAGATACGCAGTATTTT. Residues: CASKDLAGFSSTDTQYF.

The chain joins TRBV5-1 to TRBJ2-2; a weak D match, TRBD1 (6 bases). Germline V gene lookup returns CDR1 SGHRS and CDR2 YFSETQ. V lost 3 bases, J lost 4 bases, and 13 bases lay in between. The CDR3 is 15 residues long. CDR3 in amino acids: CASSSPGTSTGELFF. CDR3 coding DNA: TGCGCCAGCAGCTCACCCGGGACATCCACCGGGGAGCTGTTTTTT.

The rearrangement uses TRBV9 and TRBJ2-1, with 8 bases lining up with TRBD1. Germline assignment: CDR1 SGDLS and CDR2 YYNGEE. CDR3 length: 15 residues. V dropped 4 bases and J dropped 5; count of bases not matched to a gene: 8. The CDR3 region has the DNA TGTGCCAGCAGCTCCCCCGGACAGGGTAACAATGAGCAGTTCTTC. This encodes CASSSPGQGNNEQFF.

The J gene is TRBJ2-5, the V gene TRBV7-8, with 8 bases fitting TRBD1. The CDR3 covers 14 residues. Trimming cost V 7 bases and J 5 bases; bases outside gene matches: 9. CDR1 and CDR2 from the germline V gene are SGHVS and FQNEAQ. CDR3 region: CASNFGQGWETQYF. The CDR3 bases are TGTGCCAGCAACTTTGGACAGGGTTGGGAGACCCAGTACTTC.

The chain joins TRBV4-3 to TRBJ1-1, with TRBD1 matching 9 bases. Trimming at V came to 4 bases and at J to 5 bases, leaving 5 bases not matched to a gene. The V gene's germline CDR1 is LGHNA and CDR2 YSLEER. The CDR3 contains 14 residues. In nucleotides, the CDR3 is TGCGCCAGCAGCCCCGACAGGGGGGGAACTGAAGCTTTCTTT. It yields the protein CASSPDRGGTEAFF.

This chain connects TRBV18 to TRBJ1-3; 8 nucleotides match TRBD1. The CDR3 has 17 amino acids. Germline V CDR1 and CDR2: KGHSH, LQKENI. V dropped 6 bases and J dropped 2; count of bases not matched to a gene: 12. The CDR3 sequence: CASSPETGAHTGNTIYF. The CDR3 coding sequence is TGTGCCAGCTCCCCGGAGACAGGGGCCCATACTGGAAACACCATATATTTT.

V is TRBV27 and J is TRBJ1-1; maybe TRBD1 (5 bases). The CDR3 has 13 residues. CDR1 MNHEY and CDR2 SMNVEV come from the germline V gene (reference sequence). Trimming left V 2 bases short and J 11 bases short, with 15 bases between. Here the CDR3 reads CASSLRGDFGAFF. CDR3 in DNA: TGTGCCAGCAGTTTACGGGGGGACTTTGGCGCTTTCTTT.

V is TRBV9 and J is TRBJ2-1; 8 nucleotides align to TRBD2. Germline CDR1 SGDLS, CDR2 YYNGEE. J gave up 4 bases and V 1 base, and 10 bases lay outside the gene matches. This CDR3 comprises 17 residues. The chain's CDR3 is CASSVSNIAGHYNEQFF. DNA of the CDR3: TGTGCCAGCAGCGTATCCAATATAGCGGGACATTACAATGAGCAGTTCTTC. The full variable domain, rest sourced from reference TRBV9 and TRBJ2-1, is DSGVTQTPKHLITATGQRVTLRCSPRSGDLSVYWYQQSLDQGLQFLIQYYNGEERAKGNILERFSAQQFPDLHSELNLSSLELGDSALYFCASSVSNIAGHYNEQFFGPGTRLTVL.

This chain connects TRBV30 to TRBJ1-1; no reliable D call. V lost 0 bases, J lost 4 bases, and 15 bases lay in between. CDR1 and CDR2 from the germline V gene are GTSNPN and SVGIG (reference sequence). The CDR3 contains 15 residues. The CDR3 reads CAWSVLGERGTEAFF. The CDR3 nucleotides read TGTGCCTGGAGTGTACTGGGAGAGCGGGGCACTGAAGCTTTCTTT.

V is TRBV19 and J is TRBJ1-1; D is possibly TRBD1 (5 bases). V was clipped by 3 bases and J by 6 bases, with 14 bases between them. This CDR3 has 14 amino acids. Germline assignment: CDR1 LNHDA and CDR2 SQIVND (reference sequence). Written as DNA, the CDR3 is TGTGCCAGTAGTATGGCCAGGGAGGCCCCTGAAGCTTTCTTT. Protein sequence: CASSMAREAPEAFF.

The V and J genes are TRBV9 and TRBJ1-1, with D tentatively TRBD1 (5 bases). This CDR3 is built from 13 residues. V gave up 1 base and J gave up 5 bases, with 9 bases separating them. Per the germline V gene, CDR1 is SGDLS and CDR2 is YYNGEE. The DNA of the CDR3 is TGTGCCAGCAGCGTATGGGGGGGAACTGAAGCTTTCTTT. Amino acid sequence: CASSVWGGTEAFF.

J is TRBJ1-3 and V is TRBV7-3; TRBD1 aligns across 7 bases. The CDR3 is 14 amino acids. Germline V gene lookup returns CDR1 SGHTA and CDR2 FQGTGA. Trimming took 0 bases from V and 7 from J; bases not matched to a gene: 3. CDR3 loop: CASSLTGTDNTIYF. The DNA of the CDR3 is TGTGCCAGCAGCTTAACCGGGACAGACAACACCATATATTTT.

The rearrangement joins TRBV7-6 to TRBJ2-5; 12 bases are shared with TRBD2. This CDR3 contains 18 residues. V lost 5 bases and J lost 2; bases outside the gene matches: 12. Germline-derived CDR1 and CDR2 are SGHVS and FNYEAQ. CDR3 DNA: TGTGCCAGCAGCCTTAGGGGGCGGACTAGCGGGACACAAGAGACCCAGTACTTC. Translating it yields CASSLRGRTSGTQETQYF.